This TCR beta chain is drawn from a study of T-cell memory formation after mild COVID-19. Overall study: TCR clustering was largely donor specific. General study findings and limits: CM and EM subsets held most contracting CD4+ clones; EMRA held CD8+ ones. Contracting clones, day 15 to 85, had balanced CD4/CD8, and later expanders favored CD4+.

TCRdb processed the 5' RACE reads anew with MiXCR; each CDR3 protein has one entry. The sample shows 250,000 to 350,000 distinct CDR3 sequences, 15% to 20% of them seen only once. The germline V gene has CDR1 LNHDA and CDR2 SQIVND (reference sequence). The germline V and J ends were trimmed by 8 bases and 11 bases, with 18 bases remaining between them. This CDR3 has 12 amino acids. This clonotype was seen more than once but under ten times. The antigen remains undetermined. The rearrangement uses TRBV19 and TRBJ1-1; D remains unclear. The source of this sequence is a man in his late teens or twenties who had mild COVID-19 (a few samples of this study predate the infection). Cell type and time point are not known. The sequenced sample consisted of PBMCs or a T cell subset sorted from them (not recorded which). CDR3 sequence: CASSEWALPAFF. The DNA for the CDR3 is TGTGCCAGTTCCGAATGGGCCCTCCCGGCTTTCTTT.